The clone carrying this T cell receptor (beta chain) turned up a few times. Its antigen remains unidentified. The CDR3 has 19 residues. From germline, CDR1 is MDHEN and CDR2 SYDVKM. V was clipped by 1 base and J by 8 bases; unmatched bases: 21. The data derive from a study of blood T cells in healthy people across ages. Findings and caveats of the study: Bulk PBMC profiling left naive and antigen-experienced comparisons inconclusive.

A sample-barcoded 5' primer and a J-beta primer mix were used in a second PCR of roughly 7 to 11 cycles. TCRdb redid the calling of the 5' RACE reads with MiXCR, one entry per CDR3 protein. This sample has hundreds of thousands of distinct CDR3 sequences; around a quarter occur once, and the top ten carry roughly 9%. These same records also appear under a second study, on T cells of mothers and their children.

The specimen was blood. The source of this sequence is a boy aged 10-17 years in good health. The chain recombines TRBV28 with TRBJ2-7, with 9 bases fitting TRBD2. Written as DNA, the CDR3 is TGTGCCAGCAGTTTATCGGTTTTCTATTCAAAGTTCAGCGGGAGGAAGCAGTACTTC. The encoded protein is CASSLSVFYSKFSGRKQYF.